Listed below are T cell receptor beta chains from one sample, sequenced in a study of high-grade serous ovarian cancer treatment subgroups. The protocol was immunoSEQ multiplex PCR, while the TCRdb copy is restricted to in-frame clones and leaves out a portion. The sample has roughly 10,000 clones, roughly nine tenths seen once. The sequencing input was tumor tissue. These receptors all come from a human donor with high-grade serous ovarian cancer. Both conserved end residues are part of each CDR3. The D gene is left open where the match is weak. Only some rows state a clone size, as once, few, many or a class for expanded clones.

TRBV14,TRBJ1-3,NA,NA,CASSQLRSSGNTIYF,TGTGCCAGCAGCCAACTAAGGTCCTCTGGAAACACCATATATTTT
TRBV4-3,TRBJ2-7,NA,TRBD1,CASSLQGYSYEQYF,TGCGCCAGCAGCTTACAGGGGTATTCCTACGAGCAGTACTTC
TRBV5-4,TRBJ2-7,NA,TRBD1,CASSFGTGGRVGEQYF,TGTGCCAGCAGCTTCGGGACAGGGGGCAGGGTGGGCGAGCAGTACTTC
TRBV7-9,TRBJ2-1,NA,NA,CASSSGGYNEQFF,TGTGCCAGCAGCTCTGGCGGCTACAATGAGCAGTTCTTC
TRBV7-2,TRBJ2-7,NA,TRBD1,CASSLGPTGGSYEQYF,TGTGCCAGCAGCTTAGGTCCAACAGGGGGCTCCTACGAGCAGTACTTC
TRBV4-3,TRBJ2-7,NA,TRBD1,CASSQGVGTGYEQYF,TGCGCCAGCAGCCAAGGAGTTGGGACAGGGTACGAACAGTACTTC
TRBV5-6,TRBJ2-5,once,NA,CASSYRLVGVAQYF,TGTGCCAGCAGCTACCGACTAGTTGGAGTGGCCCAGTACTTC
TRBV4-2,TRBJ2-2,NA,TRBD2,CASSQDVTGGLGDTGELFF,TGTGCCAGCAGCCAAGATGTGACGGGAGGGCTGGGGGACACCGGGGAGCTGTTTTTT
TRBV28,TRBJ2-5,NA,TRBD2,CASSLRRGDQETQYF,TGTGCCAGCAGTCTAAGGCGGGGGGACCAAGAGACCCAGTACTTC
TRBV9,TRBJ2-5,NA,NA,CASSVESCEYF,TGTGCCAGCAGCGTAGAGAGTTGTGAATACTTC
TRBV30,TRBJ2-2,NA,NA,CAWSVVASGELFF,TGTGCCTGGAGTGTAGTTGCATCCGGGGAGCTGTTTTTT
TRBV11-3,TRBJ2-5,once,NA,CASSPTQTGVGQETQYF,TGTGCCAGCAGCCCAACTCAGACAGGAGTCGGACAAGAGACCCAGTACTTC
TRBV5-6,TRBJ1-4,NA,NA,CASSLFEATGEKLFF,TGTGCCAGCAGCTTGTTTGAAGCGACAGGTGAAAAACTGTTTTTT
TRBV5-1,TRBJ1-4,NA,NA,CASSWSGTWDEKLFF,TGCGCCAGCAGCTGGTCCGGGACATGGGATGAAAAACTGTTTTTT
TRBV7-9,TRBJ2-7,few,NA,CASSIRGKGTTYEQYF,TGTGCCAGCAGCATTAGGGGGAAAGGTACAACCTACGAGCAGTACTTC
TRBV7-3,TRBJ2-3,NA,TRBD2,CASSTPGGADTQYF,TGTGCCAGCAGCACTCCCGGGGGGGCAGATACGCAGTATTTT
TRBV7-3,TRBJ2-1,NA,NA,CASSSGPSYNEQFF,TGTGCCAGCAGTTCGGGACCAAGCTACAATGAGCAGTTCTTC
TRBV29-1,TRBJ2-2,NA,TRBD1,CSVGTGGSATGELFF,TGCAGCGTTGGGACAGGGGGTTCAGCCACCGGGGAGCTGTTTTTT
TRBV2,TRBJ2-3,NA,NA,CASSAARPTDTQYF,TGTGCCAGCAGTGCTGCTAGGCCCACAGATACGCAGTATTTT
TRBV21-1,TRBJ1-6,NA,NA,CASSPTGWRSSYNSPLHF,TGTGCCAGCAGCCCGACAGGGTGGAGGAGCTCCTATAATTCACCCCTCCACTTT
TRBV10-3,TRBJ2-1,NA,NA,CAISPTSNGNEQFF,TGTGCCATCAGCCCGACTAGTAACGGCAATGAGCAGTTCTTC
TRBV11-2,TRBJ2-3,NA,NA,CASSLEVGMVDTQYF,TGTGCCAGCAGCTTAGAAGTCGGGATGGTAGATACGCAGTATTTT
TRBV4-1,TRBJ2-7,NA,NA,CASSVEGPGEQYF,TGCGCCAGCAGCGTGGAGGGCCCCGGCGAGCAGTACTTC
TRBV6-5,TRBJ2-2,NA,NA,CASRSGATGELFF,TGTGCCAGCAGATCAGGGGCCACCGGGGAGCTGTTTTTT
TRBV19,TRBJ1-5,few,TRBD1,CASSLLTGDQPQHF,TGTGCCAGTAGTCTACTTACAGGGGATCAGCCCCAGCATTTT
TRBV28,TRBJ2-5,NA,NA,CASSGQPQEIQYF,TGTGCCAGCAGTGGGCAGCCTCAAGAGATCCAGTACTTC